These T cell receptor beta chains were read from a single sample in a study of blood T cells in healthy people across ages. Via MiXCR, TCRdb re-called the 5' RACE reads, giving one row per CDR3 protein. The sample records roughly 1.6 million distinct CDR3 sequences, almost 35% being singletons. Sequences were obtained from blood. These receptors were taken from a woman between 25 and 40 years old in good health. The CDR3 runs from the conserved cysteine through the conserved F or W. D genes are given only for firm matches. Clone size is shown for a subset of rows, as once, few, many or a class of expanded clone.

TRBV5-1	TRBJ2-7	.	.	TGCGCCAGCAGCAAGCAACCGGGACAACTATCCTACGAGCAGTACTTC	CASSKQPGQLSYEQYF
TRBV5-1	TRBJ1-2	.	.	TGCGCCAGCAGCTCCGAGACCCTACGATATGGCTACACCTTC	CASSSETLRYGYTF
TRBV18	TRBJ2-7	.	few	TGTGCCAGCTCACCGACAGCAACCTATAGCTCCTACGAGCAGTACTTC	CASSPTATYSSYEQYF
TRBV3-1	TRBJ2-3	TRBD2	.	TGTGCCAGCAGCCAGGAGGGACTAGCGGTCACAGATACGCAGTATTTT	CASSQEGLAVTDTQYF
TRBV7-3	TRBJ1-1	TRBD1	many	TGTGCCAGCAGCCCCACCGGGACAGCGAACACTGAAGCTTTCTTT	CASSPTGTANTEAFF
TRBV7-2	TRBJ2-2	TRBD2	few	TGTGCCAGCAGCTTAAGCGGGGGGGCCCACACCGGGGAGCTGTTTTTT	CASSLSGGAHTGELFF
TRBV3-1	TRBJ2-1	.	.	TGTGCCAGCAGCCCCCACAGGGTTTGGGGCAATGAGCAGTTCTTC	CASSPHRVWGNEQFF
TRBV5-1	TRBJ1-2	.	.	TGCGCCAGCAGCTTGACCCGGACACCGCACTATGGCTACACCTTC	CASSLTRTPHYGYTF
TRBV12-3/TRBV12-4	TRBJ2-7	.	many	TGTGCCAGCTGTAACAGGGATACCTACGAGCAGTACTTC	CASCNRDTYEQYF
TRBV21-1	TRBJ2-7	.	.	TGTGCCAGCAGCAAAGGGGGGGACAGATCCTACGAGCAGTACTTC	CASSKGGDRSYEQYF
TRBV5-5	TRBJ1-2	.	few	TGTGCCAGCAGCCGTCACCGCCCGAATGAACAGGGAACCCTAAATGGCTACACCTTC	CASSRHRPNEQGTLNGYTF
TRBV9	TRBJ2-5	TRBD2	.	TGTGCCAGCAGCGTAGGCGGGAGCAGTTCAGAGACCCAGTACTTC	CASSVGGSSSETQYF
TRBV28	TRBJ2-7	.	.	TGTGCCAGCAGTACGGGGCGGGGATACGACCAGTACTTC	CASSTGRGYDQYF
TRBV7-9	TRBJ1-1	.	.	TGTGCCAGCAGCTTAGCCCTAAAATCGGTCACTGAAGCTTTCTTT	CASSLALKSVTEAFF
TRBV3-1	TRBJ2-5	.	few	TGTGCCAGCAGCCCCACGGTGCGGCGGGAGACCCAGTACTTC	CASSPTVRRETQYF
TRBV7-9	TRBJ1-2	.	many	TGTGCCAGCAGCCCGACTGAGGGGTGGTATGGCTACACCTTC	CASSPTEGWYGYTF
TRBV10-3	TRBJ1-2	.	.	TGTGCCATCAGTGACCCCCTGGGACGAAATGGCTACACCTTC	CAISDPLGRNGYTF
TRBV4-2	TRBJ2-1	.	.	TGTGCCAGCAGCCAAGCAAGGACTTCCAACAATGAGCAGTTCTTC	CASSQARTSNNEQFF
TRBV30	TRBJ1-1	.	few	TGTGCCTGGATCGAGACATTTGAAGCTTTCTTT	CAWIETFEAFF
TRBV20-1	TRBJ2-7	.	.	TGCAGTGCTAGAGATCGCAAGACCTACGAGCAGTACTTC	CSARDRKTYEQYF
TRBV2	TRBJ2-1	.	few	TGTGCCGGGACTGTCTACAATGAGCAGTTCTTC	CAGTVYNEQFF
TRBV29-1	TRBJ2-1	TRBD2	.	TGCAGCGTTGAAGGGACGGGGGGTAATGGGCGGTTCTTC	CSVEGTGGNGRFF
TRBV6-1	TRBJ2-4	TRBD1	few	TGTGCCAGCAGTGGCGACAGGGGCACGAACGTGTACTTC	CASSGDRGTNVYF
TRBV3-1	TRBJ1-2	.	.	TGTGCCAGCAGCCAAGAGGGGACAAGAACCTCTAACTATGGCTACACCTTC	CASSQEGTRTSNYGYTF
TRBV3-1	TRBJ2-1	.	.	TGTGCCAGCCCACAGGGCAATGAGCAGTTCTTC	CASPQGNEQFF
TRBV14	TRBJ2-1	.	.	TGTGCCAGCAGCCATCGCCCGGGACTCGAAAATGAGCAGTTCTTC	CASSHRPGLENEQFF
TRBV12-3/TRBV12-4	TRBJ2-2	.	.	TGTGCCAGCAGTTACGACTTGAACACCGGGGAGCTGTTTTTT	CASSYDLNTGELFF
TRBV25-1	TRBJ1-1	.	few	TGTGCCAGCAGTGATTTTCACGTGAACACTGAAGCTTTCTTT	CASSDFHVNTEAFF
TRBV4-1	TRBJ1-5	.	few	TGCGCCAGCAGCCAAGATCCTGGTGGCGTTGGCAATCAGCCCCAGCATTTT	CASSQDPGGVGNQPQHF
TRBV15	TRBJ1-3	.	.	TGTGCCACCAGCAAGGACGGGACACTTGGAAACACCGTATATTTT	CATSKDGTLGNTVYF
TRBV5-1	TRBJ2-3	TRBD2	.	TGCGCCTCGAGGACTAGCGGGGGGGCCCAAGATACGCAGTATTTT	CASRTSGGAQDTQYF
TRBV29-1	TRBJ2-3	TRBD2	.	TGCAGCGTTGAGGGGACTAGAGCGGTAGGCACAGATACGCAGTATTTT	CSVEGTRAVGTDTQYF
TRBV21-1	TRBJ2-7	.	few	TGTGCCAGGGAGCGGGAGGTAACCTACGAGCAGTACTTC	CAREREVTYEQYF
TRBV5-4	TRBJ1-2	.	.	TGTGCCAGCAGCTTGTCTTCGGGCAGGGCTAATTATGGCTACACCTTC	CASSLSSGRANYGYTF
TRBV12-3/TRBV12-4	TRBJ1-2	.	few	TGTGCCAGCAGTGGAGAGGCAGGGGCCTATGGCTACACCTTC	CASSGEAGAYGYTF
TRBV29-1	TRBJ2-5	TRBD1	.	TGCAGCGGCTGGACAGGGTCGCGAGAGACCCAGTACTTC	CSGWTGSRETQYF
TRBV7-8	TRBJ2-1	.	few	TGTGCCAGCAGCTTACCTCAGGGAAGGGATGAGCAGTTCTTC	CASSLPQGRDEQFF
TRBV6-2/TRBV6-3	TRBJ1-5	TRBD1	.	TGTGCCAGCGGTCCGGACAGGGGAAGTCAGCCCCAGCATTTT	CASGPDRGSQPQHF
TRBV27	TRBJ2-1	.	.	TGTGCCAGCAGTTTATCGACGCTGGGTTCCGGGTACAATGAGCAGTTCTTC	CASSLSTLGSGYNEQFF
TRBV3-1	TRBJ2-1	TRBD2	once	TGTGCCAGCAGCCTCGGGCCCCCCGGCGGGAGGGAGAATGAGCAGTTCTTC	CASSLGPPGGRENEQFF
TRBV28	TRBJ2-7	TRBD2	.	TGTGCCAGCGGGTCCCTAGCGGGGTTCCTGAGCTACGAGCAGTACTTC	CASGSLAGFLSYEQYF
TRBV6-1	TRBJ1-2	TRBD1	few	TGTGCCAGTACAGGGGACCACTATGGCTACACCTTC	CASTGDHYGYTF